This T cell receptor beta chain was recorded in a study of T cell repertoires in cytomegalovirus infection. Study at large: Based on public TCR beta signatures, there were indications of CMV infection and of a matching HLA type. Study-wide results and caveats: The cumulative frequency of public TCR beta families identified carriers of CMV plus the relevant HLA. Dominating the ex vivo response were TCR beta clonotypes that were CMV-specific and HLA-C-restricted.

This CDR3 spans 16 amino acids. Looked up from germline, CDR1 is MNHEY and CDR2 is SMNVEV (reference sequence). Trimming cost V 6 bases and J 4 bases; bases outside gene matches: 11. TCRdb reprocessed the reads via MiXCR and lists one record per CDR3 protein. The sample carries some 700,000 distinct CDR3 sequences, 35% to 45% recorded once. This clonotype was counted a few times. Its antigen is not known. The V and J genes are TRBV27 and TRBJ2-7, with TRBD2 matching 11 bases. The TCR was taken from a human donor in good health (CMV status not recorded). Some clones in this sample may be carry-over from other donors' samples. Material for sequencing was PBMCs. CDR3 protein: CASSTGLAGRRYEQYF. CDR3 DNA: TGTGCCAGCAGCACTGGACTAGCGGGTAGGAGGTACGAGCAGTACTTC.